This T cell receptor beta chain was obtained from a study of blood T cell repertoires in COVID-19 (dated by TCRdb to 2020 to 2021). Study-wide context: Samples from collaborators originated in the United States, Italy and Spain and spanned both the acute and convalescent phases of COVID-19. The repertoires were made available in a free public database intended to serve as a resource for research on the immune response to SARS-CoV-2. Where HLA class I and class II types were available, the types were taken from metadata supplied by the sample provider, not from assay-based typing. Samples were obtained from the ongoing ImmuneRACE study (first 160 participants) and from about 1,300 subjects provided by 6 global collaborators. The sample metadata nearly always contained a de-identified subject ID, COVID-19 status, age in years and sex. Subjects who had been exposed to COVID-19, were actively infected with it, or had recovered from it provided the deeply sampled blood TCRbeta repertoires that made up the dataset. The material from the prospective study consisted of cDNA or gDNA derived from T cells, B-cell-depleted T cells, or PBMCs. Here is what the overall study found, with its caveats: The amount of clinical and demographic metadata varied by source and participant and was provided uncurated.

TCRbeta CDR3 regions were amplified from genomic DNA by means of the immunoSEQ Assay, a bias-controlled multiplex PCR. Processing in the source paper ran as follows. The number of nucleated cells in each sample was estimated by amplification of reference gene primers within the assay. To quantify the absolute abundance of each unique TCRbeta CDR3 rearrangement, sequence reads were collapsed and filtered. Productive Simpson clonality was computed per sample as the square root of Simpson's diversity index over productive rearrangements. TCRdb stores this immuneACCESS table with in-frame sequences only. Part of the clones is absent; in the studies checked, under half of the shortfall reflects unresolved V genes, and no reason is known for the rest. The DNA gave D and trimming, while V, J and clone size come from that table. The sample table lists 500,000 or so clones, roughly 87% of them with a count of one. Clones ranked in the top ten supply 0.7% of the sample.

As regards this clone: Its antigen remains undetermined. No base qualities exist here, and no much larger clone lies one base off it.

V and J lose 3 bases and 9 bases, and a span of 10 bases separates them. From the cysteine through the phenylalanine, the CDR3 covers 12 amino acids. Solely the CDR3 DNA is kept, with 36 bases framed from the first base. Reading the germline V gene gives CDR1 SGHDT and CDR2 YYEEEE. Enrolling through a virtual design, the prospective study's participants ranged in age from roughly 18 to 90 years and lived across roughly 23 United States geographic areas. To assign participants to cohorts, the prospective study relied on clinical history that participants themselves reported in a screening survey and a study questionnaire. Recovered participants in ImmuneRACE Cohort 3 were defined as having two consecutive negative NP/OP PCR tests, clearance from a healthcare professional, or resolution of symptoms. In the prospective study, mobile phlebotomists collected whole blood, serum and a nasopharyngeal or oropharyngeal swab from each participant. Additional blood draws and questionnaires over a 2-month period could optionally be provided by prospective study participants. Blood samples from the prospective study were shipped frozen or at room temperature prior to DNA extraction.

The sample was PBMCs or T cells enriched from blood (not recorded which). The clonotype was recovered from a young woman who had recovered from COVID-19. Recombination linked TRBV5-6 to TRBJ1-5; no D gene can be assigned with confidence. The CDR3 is CASSSAPGPQHF. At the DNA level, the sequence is TGTGCCAGCAGCTCCGCTCCAGGGCCCCAGCATTTT.